This paragraph covers one TCR beta chain sequence. What it binds is not known. This sample stems from a study of persistence of HIV-infected CD4 T cells. Study in general: CD4+ T cells responding to CMV or HIV-1 Gag were isolated.

The CDR3 length is 13 residues. V was shortened by 4 bases and J by 6 bases, with 7 bases between the two germline ends. The germline V gene encodes CDR1 SGHDN and CDR2 FVKESK. The immunoSEQ assay was version 4, run in survey mode. The table came from immunoSEQ multiplex PCR; TCRdb's copy has only in-frame clones and leaves some out. The data hold 64,000 or so clones, with 70% to 75% observed a single time. An overlapping HIV-1 Gag peptide pool stimulated these cells at roughly 1 ug/peptide/mL. CD40L/CD69 double-negative CD45RO-high memory CD4+ T cells were collected. This chain uses TRBV14 with TRBJ1-6, with D unclear. The material was CD4+ T cells sorted from PBMCs after approximately 19-hour stimulation, obtained from a patient who received antiretroviral therapy. The sequence came from an adult man with HIV who was CMV-seropositive. The CDR3: CASSLTVNSPLHF. CDR3 nucleotides: TGTGCCAGCAGCCTTACAGTTAATTCACCCCTCCACTTT. Full variable domain (missing parts from reference TRBV14 and TRBJ1-6): EAGVTQFPSHSVIEKGQTVTLRCDPISGHDNLYWYRRVMGKEIKFLLHFVKESKQDESGMPNNRFLAERTGGTYSTLKVQPAELEDSGVYFCASSLTVNSPLHFGNGTRLTVT.